The source of this T cell receptor beta chain is a study of CD8+ T cells in alopecia areata. V lost 4 bases and J lost 0, with 14 bases in between. This CDR3 is built from 16 residues. Germline CDR1 reads MGHRA; CDR2 reads YSYEKL. Cell sorting on a FACSAria was used to separate CD4+ and CD8+ T cells from the PBMCs. The authors extracted RNA and reverse transcribed it into cDNA as the sequencing template. Some clones are missing from TCRdb's copy, which holds only in-frame ones; the method was immunoSEQ multiplex PCR. Seen here are about 110,000 clones, 58% observed once, and the top ten hold over 20%.

The material sequenced was NKG2D-low CD8+ T cells sorted from blood. This TCR derives from a human donor with alopecia areata. The rearrangement links TRBV4-1 to TRBJ2-3, with D perhaps matching TRBD1 (7 bases). CDR3 DNA sequence: TGCGCCAGCAGCCTAGACAGGGACTCCAGCACAGATACGCAGTATTTT. Translating it yields CASSLDRDSSTDTQYF.